This T cell receptor (beta chain) comes out of a study of blood T cell repertoires in COVID-19. About the study: Spain, Italy and the United States supplied samples that represented acute and convalescent COVID-19. T cells, B-cell-depleted T cells, or PBMCs provided the cDNA or gDNA that served as material.

The assay was immunoSEQ multiplex PCR, and TCRdb's table has in-frame clones only and misses some. The data show around 150,000 clones, 80% to 90% seen once. The J segment lost 8 bases and the V segment lost 6 bases, leaving 4 bases of the junction unmatched. CDR3 length equals 12 residues. The sequencing sample was made of peripheral blood. The TCR sequence derives from a woman in her 70s with COVID-19, enrolled during active disease. J is TRBJ1-2 and V is TRBV12-3 or TRBV12-4; 9 bases fit TRBD1. The CDR3 loop is CASRRQGGGYTF. The CDR3 DNA is TGTGCCAGCAGGCGACAGGGGGGCGGCTACACCTTC.